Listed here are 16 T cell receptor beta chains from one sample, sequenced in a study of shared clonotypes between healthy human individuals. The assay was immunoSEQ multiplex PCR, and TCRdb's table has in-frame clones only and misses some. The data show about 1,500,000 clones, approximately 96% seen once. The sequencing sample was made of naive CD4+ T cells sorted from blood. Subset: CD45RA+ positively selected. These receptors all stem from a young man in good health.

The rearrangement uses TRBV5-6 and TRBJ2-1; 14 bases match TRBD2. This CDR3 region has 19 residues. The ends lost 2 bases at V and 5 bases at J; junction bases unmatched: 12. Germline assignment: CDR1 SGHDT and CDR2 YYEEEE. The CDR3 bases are TGTGCCAGCAGCTTAGCGCGGACTAGCGGGAGGCTCCGGGACAATGAGCAGTTCTTC. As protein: CASSLARTSGRLRDNEQFF. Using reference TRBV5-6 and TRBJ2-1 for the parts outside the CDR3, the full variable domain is DAGVTQSPTHLIKTRGQQVTLRCSPKSGHDTVSWYQQALGQGPQFIFQYYEEEERQRGNFPDRFSGHQFPNYSSELNVNALLLGDSALYLCASSLARTSGRLRDNEQFFGPGTRLTVL.

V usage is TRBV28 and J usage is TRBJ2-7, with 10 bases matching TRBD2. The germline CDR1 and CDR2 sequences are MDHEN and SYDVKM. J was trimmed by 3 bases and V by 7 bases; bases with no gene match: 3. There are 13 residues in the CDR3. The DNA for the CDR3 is TGTGCCAGCAAGCGGACTAGCGGCTACGAGCAGTACTTC. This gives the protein CASKRTSGYEQYF.

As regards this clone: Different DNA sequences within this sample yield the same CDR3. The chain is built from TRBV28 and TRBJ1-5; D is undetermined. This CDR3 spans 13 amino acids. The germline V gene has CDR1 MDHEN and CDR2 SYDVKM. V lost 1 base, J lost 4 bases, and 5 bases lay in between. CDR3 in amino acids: CASSLSGNQPQHF. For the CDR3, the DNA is TGTGCCAGCAGTTTATCTGGGAATCAGCCCCAGCATTTT.

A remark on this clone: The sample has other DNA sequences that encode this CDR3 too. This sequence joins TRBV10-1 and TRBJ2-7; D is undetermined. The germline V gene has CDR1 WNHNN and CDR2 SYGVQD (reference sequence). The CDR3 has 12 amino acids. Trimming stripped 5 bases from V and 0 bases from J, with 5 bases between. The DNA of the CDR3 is TGCGCCAGCAGTCGGAGCTCCTACGAGCAGTACTTC. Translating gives CASSRSSYEQYF.

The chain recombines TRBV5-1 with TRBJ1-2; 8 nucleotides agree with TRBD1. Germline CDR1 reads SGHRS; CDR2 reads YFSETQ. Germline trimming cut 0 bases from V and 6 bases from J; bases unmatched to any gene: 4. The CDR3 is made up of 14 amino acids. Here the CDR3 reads CASSLVQGVDGYTF. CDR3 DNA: TGCGCCAGCAGCTTGGTACAGGGGGTCGATGGCTACACCTTC.

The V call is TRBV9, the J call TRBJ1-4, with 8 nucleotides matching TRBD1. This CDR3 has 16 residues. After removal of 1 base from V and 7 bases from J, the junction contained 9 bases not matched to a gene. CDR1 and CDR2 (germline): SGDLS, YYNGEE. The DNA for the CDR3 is TGTGCCAGCAGCGTATCCCCGGACAGGGAGCGTGAAAAACTGTTTTTT. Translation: CASSVSPDREREKLFF.

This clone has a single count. Here the CDR3 reads CASSVGGVGGEQYF. As DNA, the CDR3 is TGTGCCAGCAGCGTAGGCGGGGTAGGAGGCGAGCAGTACTTC. The rearrangement joins TRBV9 to TRBJ2-7, with a tentative D call TRBD2 (6 bases). This CDR3 is built from 14 residues. Trimming took off 0 bases at V and 6 bases at J, with 13 bases between the two ends. Looked up from germline, CDR1 is SGDLS and CDR2 is YYNGEE.

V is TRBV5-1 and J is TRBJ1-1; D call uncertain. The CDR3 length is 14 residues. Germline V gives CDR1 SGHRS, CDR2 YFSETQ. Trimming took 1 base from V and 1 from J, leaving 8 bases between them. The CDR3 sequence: CASSLSSRNTEAFF. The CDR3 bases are TGCGCCAGCAGCTTGAGTAGCAGGAACACTGAAGCTTTCTTT.

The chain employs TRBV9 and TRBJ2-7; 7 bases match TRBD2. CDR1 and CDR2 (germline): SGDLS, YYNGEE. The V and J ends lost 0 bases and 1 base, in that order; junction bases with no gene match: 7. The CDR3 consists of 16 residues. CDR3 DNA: TGTGCCAGCAGCGTAGGAGGGGTAGCGGGTTCCTACGAGCAGTACTTC. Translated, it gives CASSVGGVAGSYEQYF. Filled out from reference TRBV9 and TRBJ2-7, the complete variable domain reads DSGVTQTPKHLITATGQRVTLRCSPRSGDLSVYWYQQSLDQGLQFLIQYYNGEERAKGNILERFSAQQFPDLHSELNLSSLELGDSALYFCASSVGGVAGSYEQYFGPGTRLTVT.

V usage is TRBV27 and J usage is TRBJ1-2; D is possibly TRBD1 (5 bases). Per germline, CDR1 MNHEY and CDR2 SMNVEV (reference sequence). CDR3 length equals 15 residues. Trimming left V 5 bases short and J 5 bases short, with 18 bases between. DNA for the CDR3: TGTGCCAGCAGTAACCCGCCGACAGCCCTATATGGCTACACCTTC. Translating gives CASSNPPTALYGYTF.

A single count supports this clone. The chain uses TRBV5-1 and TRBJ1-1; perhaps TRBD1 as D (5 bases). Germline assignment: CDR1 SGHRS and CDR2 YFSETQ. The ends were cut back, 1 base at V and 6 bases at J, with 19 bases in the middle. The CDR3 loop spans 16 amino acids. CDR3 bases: TGCGCCAGCAGCTTGTTCGGTGGAGGGGACGGGGCTGAAGCTTTCTTT. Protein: CASSLFGGGDGAEAFF.

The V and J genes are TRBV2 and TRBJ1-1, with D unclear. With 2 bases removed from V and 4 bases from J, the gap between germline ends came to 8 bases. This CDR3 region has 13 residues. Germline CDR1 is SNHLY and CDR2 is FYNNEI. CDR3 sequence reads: CASSETLTTEAFF. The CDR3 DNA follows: TGTGCCAGCAGTGAAACCTTGACCACTGAAGCTTTCTTT.

The DNA for the CDR3 is TGTGCCAGCAGCTTATTGGCGACCCTGGGGGGGGGAAACACCATATATTTT. Translation gives CASSLLATLGGGNTIYF. V and J are TRBV7-7 and TRBJ1-3, with a weak D call TRBD1 (5 bases). Trimming took 2 bases from V and 4 from J, leaving 18 bases between them. The CDR3 runs to 17 residues. Germline CDR1 is SSHAT and CDR2 is FNYEAQ (reference sequence).

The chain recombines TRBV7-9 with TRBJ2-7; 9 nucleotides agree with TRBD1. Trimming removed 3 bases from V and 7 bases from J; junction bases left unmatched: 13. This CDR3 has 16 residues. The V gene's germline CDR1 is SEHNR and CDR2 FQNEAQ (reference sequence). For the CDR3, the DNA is TGTGCCAGCAGCTTTATGGCAGGACAGGGGCAGGTGGAGCAGTACTTC. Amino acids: CASSFMAGQGQVEQYF.

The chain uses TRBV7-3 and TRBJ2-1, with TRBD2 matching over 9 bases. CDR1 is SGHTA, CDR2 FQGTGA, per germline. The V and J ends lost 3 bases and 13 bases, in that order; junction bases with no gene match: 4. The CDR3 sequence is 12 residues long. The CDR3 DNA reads TGTGCCAGCAGCTTGGCTAGCGGGATCCAGTTCTTC. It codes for CASSLASGIQFF.

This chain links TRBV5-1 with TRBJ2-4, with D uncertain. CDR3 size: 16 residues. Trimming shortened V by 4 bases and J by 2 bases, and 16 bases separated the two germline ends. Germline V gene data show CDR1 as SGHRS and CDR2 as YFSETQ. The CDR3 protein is CASSPFGYEPKNIQYF. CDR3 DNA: TGCGCCAGCAGCCCATTCGGGTACGAGCCCAAAAACATTCAGTACTTC.